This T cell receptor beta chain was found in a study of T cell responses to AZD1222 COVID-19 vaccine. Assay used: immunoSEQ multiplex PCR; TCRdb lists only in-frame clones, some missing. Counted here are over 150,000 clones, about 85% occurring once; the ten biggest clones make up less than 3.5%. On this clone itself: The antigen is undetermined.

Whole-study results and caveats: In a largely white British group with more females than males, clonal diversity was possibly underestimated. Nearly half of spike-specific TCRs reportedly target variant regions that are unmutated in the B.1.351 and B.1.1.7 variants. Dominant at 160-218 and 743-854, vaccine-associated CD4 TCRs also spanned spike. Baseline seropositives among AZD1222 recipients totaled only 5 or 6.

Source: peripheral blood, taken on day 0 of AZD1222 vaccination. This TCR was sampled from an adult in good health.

The CDR3 sequence is CASSGTNQPQHF. In DNA, the CDR3 is TGTGCCAGCAGTGGAACTAATCAGCCCCAGCATTTT. The chain joins TRBV6-2 or TRBV6-3 to TRBJ1-5, with D hard to call. Per germline, CDR1 MNHEY and CDR2 SVGEGT. The CDR3 sequence is 12 residues long. V was pared by 5 bases and J by 4 bases, with 6 bases between.